This T cell receptor beta chain appears in the sequencing data of a study of neoadjuvant anti-PD-1 for oral cavity cancer. Background on the study: Around day 43, patients without progression received a fourth nivolumab dose before surgery. Study-level results: Pretreatment Treg/Th17 ratio correlated inversely with post-treatment tumor clonality. PBMC Gini-index clonality exceeded responders' in non-responders post-nivolumab.

V was clipped by 5 bases and J by 1 base, with 11 bases between them. The CDR3 contains 14 residues. Germline loops: CDR1 LNHDA, CDR2 SQIVND (reference sequence). Remarks on this clone: Its antigen is undetermined.

This table comes from immunoSEQ multiplex PCR, and its TCRdb copy is limited to in-frame clones, with some not included. The sample lists roughly 46,000 clones; about 77% were seen once. This sample's time point: after neoadjuvant nivolumab, at surgical resection. Stage II-IVA oral cavity squamous cell carcinoma was new and untreated by systemic or radiation therapy. The material was PBMCs, obtained after nivolumab (anti-PD-1) treatment. The receptor's source is a person between 40 and 85 years old with oral cavity squamous cell carcinoma. The chain combines TRBV19 with TRBJ1-1; D call uncertain. The CDR3 DNA sequence: TGTGCCAGTAGTCATCCCTACCCGAACACTGAAGCTTTCTTT. Amino acids: CASSHPYPNTEAFF. The full variable domain, with the rest looked up from reference TRBV19 and TRBJ1-1, is DGGITQSPKYLFRKEGQNVTLSCEQNLNHDAMYWYRQDPGQGLRLIYYSQIVNDFQKGDIAEGYSVSREKKESFPLTVTSAQKNPTAFYLCASSHPYPNTEAFFGQGTRLTVV.